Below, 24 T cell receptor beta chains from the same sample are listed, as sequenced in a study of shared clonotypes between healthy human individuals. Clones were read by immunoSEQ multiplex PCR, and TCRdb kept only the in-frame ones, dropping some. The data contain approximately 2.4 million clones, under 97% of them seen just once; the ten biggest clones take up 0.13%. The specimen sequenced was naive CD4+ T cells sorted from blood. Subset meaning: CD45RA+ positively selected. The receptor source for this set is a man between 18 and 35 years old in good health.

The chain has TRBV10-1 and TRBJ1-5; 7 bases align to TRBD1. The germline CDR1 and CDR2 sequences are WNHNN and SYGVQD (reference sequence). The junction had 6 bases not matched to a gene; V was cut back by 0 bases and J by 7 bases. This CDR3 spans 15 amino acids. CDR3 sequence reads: CASSESTGSGQPQHF. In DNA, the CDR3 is TGCGCCAGCAGTGAGTCGACAGGGAGTGGACAGCCCCAGCATTTT.

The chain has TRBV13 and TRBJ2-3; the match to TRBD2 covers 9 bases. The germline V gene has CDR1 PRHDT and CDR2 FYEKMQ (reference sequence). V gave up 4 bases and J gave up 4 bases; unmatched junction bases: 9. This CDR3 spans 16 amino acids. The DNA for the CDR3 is TGTGCCAGCAGCTCCGGGACTAGCTTTCAGTCAGATACGCAGTATTTT. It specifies CASSSGTSFQSDTQYF.

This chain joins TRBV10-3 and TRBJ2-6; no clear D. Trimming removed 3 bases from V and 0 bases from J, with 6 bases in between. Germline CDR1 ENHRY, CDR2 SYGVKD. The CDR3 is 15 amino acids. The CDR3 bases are TGTGCCATCAGTGATGGATTCTCTGGGGCCAACGTCCTGACTTTC. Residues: CAISDGFSGANVLTF.

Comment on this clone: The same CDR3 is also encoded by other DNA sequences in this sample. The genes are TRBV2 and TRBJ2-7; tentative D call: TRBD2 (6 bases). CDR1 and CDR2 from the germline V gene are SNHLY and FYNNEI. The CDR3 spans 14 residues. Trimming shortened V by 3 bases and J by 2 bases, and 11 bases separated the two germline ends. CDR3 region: CASSEEGGPYEQYF. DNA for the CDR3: TGTGCCAGCAGTGAGGAGGGAGGACCCTACGAGCAGTACTTC.

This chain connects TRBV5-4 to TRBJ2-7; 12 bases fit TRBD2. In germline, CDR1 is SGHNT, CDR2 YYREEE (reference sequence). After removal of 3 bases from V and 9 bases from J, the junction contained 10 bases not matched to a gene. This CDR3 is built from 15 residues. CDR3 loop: CASSSLAGGPGGQYF. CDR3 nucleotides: TGTGCCAGCAGCTCTCTAGCGGGAGGGCCCGGCGGGCAGTACTTC. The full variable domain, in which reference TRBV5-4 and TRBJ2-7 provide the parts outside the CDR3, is ETGVTQSPTHLIKTRGQQVTLRCSSQSGHNTVSWYQQALGQGPQFIFQYYREEENGRGNFPPRFSGLQFPNYSSELNVNALELDDSALYLCASSSLAGGPGGQYFGPGTRLTVT.

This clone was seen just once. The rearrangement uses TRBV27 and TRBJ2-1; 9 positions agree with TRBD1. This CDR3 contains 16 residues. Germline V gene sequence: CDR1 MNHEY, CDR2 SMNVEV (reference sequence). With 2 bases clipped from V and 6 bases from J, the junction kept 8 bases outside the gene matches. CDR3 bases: TGTGCCAGCAGTTTACGACCGGACAGGGGTGGCAATGAGCAGTTCTTC. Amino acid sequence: CASSLRPDRGGNEQFF.

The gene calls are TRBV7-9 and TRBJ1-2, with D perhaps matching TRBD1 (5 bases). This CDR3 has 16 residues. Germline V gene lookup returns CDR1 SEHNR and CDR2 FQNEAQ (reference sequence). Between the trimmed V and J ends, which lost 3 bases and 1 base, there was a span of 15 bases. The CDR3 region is CASSFPAGGFNYGYTF. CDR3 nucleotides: TGTGCCAGCAGCTTCCCGGCCGGGGGGTTTAACTATGGCTACACCTTC.

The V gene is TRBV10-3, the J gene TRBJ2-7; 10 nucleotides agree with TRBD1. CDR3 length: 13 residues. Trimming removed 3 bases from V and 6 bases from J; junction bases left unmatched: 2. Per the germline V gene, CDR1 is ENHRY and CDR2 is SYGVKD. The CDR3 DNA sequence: TGTGCCATCAGTGAAGGGACAGGGGTCGAGCAGTACTTC. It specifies CAISEGTGVEQYF.

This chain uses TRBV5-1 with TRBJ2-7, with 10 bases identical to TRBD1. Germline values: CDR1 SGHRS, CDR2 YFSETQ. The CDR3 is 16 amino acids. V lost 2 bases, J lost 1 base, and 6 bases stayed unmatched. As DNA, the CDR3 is TGCGCCAGCAGCTTTGGGGGACAGGGGAGGTCCTACGAGCAGTACTTC. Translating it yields CASSFGGQGRSYEQYF.

This chain's CDR3 is CASSRGGAAIQETQYF. Written as DNA, the CDR3 is TGCGCCAGCAGCCGGGGCGGAGCGGCAATCCAAGAGACCCAGTACTTC. The J gene is TRBJ2-5, the V gene TRBV5-1; D tentatively fits TRBD1 or TRBD2 (5 bases each). Per the germline V gene, CDR1 is SGHRS and CDR2 is YFSETQ. V lost 4 bases, J lost 1 base, and 17 bases lay in between. The CDR3 consists of 16 residues.

The CDR3 region has the DNA TGTGCCAGCAGTCAAGCGGGATTAGGCGAGCAGTACTTC. Encoded protein: CASSQAGLGEQYF. The V call is TRBV9, the J call TRBJ2-7; 7 bases match TRBD2. CDR1 is SGDLS and CDR2 is YYNGEE in the germline V gene. The CDR3 extends over 13 amino acids. V lost 5 bases to trimming and J lost 6 bases; unmatched junction nucleotides: 8.

CDR3 sequence reads: CASNLGANTEAFF. The CDR3, as DNA: TGTGCCAGCAACCTGGGGGCGAACACTGAAGCTTTCTTT. This chain connects TRBV5-6 to TRBJ1-1, with D tentatively TRBD1 (6 bases). Germline loops: CDR1 SGHDT, CDR2 YYEEEE. The CDR3 length is 13 residues. V was trimmed by 6 bases and J by 1 base, leaving 10 bases between them.

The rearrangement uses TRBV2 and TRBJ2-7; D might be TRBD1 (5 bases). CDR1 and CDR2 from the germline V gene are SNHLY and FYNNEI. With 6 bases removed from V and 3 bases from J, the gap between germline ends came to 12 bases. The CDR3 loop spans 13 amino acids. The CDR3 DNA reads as TGTGCCAGCAGCGCCCAGGGTTACTACGAGCAGTACTTC. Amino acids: CASSAQGYYEQYF.

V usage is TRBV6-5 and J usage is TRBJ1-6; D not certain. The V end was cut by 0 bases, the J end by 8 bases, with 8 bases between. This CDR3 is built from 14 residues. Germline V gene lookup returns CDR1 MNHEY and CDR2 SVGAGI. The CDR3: CASSYSREDSPLHF. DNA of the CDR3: TGTGCCAGCAGTTACTCGAGGGAGGATTCACCCCTCCACTTT.

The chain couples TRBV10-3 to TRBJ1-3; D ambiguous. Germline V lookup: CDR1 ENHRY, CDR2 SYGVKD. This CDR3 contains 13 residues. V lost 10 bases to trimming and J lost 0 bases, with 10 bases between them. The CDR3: CASTSISGNTIYF. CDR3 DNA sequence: TGTGCCAGCACCTCGATCTCTGGAAACACCATATATTTT.

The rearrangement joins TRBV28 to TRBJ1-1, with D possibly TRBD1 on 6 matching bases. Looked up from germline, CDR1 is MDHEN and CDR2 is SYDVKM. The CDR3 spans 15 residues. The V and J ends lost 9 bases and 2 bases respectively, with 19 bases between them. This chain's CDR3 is CASLLSGVLNTEAFF. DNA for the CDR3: TGTGCCAGTCTACTCTCAGGGGTCCTTAACACTGAAGCTTTCTTT.

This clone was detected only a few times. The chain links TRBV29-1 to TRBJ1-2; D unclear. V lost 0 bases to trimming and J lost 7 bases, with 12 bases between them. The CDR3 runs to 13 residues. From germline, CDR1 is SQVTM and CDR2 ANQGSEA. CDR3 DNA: TGCAGCGTTGAAGATGACTGGGTGGTTGGCTACACCTTC. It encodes CSVEDDWVVGYTF.

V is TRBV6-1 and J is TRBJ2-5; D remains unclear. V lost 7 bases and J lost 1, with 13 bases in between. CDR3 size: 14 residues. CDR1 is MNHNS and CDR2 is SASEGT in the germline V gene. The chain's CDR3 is CASIPGHLQETQYF. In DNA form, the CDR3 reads TGTGCCAGCATTCCAGGCCATCTCCAAGAGACCCAGTACTTC.

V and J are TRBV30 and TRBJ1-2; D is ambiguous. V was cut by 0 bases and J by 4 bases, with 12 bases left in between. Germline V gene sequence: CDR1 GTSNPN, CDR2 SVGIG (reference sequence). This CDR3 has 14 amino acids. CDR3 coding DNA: TGTGCCTGGAGTGTAATTCCCGGCACCTATGGCTACACCTTC. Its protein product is CAWSVIPGTYGYTF.

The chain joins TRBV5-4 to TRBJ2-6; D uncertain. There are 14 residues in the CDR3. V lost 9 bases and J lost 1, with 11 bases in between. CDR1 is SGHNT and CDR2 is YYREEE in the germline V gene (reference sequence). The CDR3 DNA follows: TGTGCCACCTTGCAGGAGTCTGGGGCCAACGTCCTGACTTTC. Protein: CATLQESGANVLTF. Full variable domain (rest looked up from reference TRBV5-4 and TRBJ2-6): ETGVTQSPTHLIKTRGQQVTLRCSSQSGHNTVSWYQQALGQGPQFIFQYYREEENGRGNFPPRFSGLQFPNYSSELNVNALELDDSALYLCATLQESGANVLTFGAGSRLTVL.

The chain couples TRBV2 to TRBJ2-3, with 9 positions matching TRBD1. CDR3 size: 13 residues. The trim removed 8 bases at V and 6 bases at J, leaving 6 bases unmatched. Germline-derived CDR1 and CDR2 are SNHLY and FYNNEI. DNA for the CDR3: TGTGCCAGCCGGGACAGGGTTACGGATACGCAGTATTTT. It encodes CASRDRVTDTQYF.

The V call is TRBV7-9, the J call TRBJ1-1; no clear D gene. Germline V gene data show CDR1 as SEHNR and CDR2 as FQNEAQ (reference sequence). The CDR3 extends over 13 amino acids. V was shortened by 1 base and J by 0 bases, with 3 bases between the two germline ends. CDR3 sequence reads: CASSLEVNTEAFF. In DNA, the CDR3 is TGTGCCAGCAGCTTAGAAGTGAACACTGAAGCTTTCTTT.

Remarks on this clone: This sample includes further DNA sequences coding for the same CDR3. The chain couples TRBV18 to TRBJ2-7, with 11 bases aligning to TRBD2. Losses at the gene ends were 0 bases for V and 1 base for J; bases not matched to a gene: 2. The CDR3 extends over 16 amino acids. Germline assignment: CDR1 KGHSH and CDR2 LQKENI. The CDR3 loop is CASSPPLAGGSYEQYF. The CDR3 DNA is TGTGCCAGCTCACCACCCCTAGCGGGAGGTTCCTACGAGCAGTACTTC.

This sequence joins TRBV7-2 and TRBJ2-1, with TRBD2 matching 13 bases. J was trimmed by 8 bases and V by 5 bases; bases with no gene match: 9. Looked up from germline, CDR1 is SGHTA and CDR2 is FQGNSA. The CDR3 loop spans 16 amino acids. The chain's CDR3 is CASSPGLAGVRDEQFF. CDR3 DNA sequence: TGTGCCAGCAGCCCAGGACTAGCGGGAGTGCGTGATGAGCAGTTCTTC.